This T cell receptor (beta chain) was captured by sequencing in a study of blood T cell repertoires in COVID-19. Study summary: COVID-19 samples collected from the United States, Italy and Spain covered acute and convalescent phases. The analysed material was cDNA or gDNA that came from T cells, B-cell-depleted T cells, or PBMCs.

Original analysis: From reference gene primer amplification, estimates of nucleated cell counts were derived. Clones were sequenced by immunoSEQ multiplex PCR, and TCRdb holds only the in-frame ones, with some missing. V and J calls plus clone size are reproduced from that table; the DNA served to infer D and trimming. In the table there are 250,000 or so clones, 85% to 90% of which are singletons. In Seattle, patients joined the study during active infection and were tracked longitudinally. This CDR3 has 15 residues. CDR1 is SGDLS and CDR2 is YYNGEE in the germline V gene. The ends were cut back, 1 base at V and 4 bases at J, with 12 bases in the middle.

The clonotype originates from a woman aged 60-75 years with COVID-19, enrolled during active disease. The chain uses TRBV9 and TRBJ1-3; D is perhaps TRBD1 (6 bases). The sample was peripheral blood. Here the CDR3 reads CASSVQGLLGNTIYF. DNA of the CDR3: TGTGCCAGCAGCGTACAGGGGTTATTGGGAAACACCATATATTTT.